This T cell receptor beta chain was recorded in a study of T cells in localized non-small cell lung cancer. The CDR3 extends over 18 amino acids. Between the trimmed V and J ends, which lost 4 bases and 5 bases, there was a span of 27 bases. Germline assignment: CDR1 SGDLS and CDR2 YYNGEE. Worth noting for this clone: Antigen unknown.

Clones were sequenced by immunoSEQ multiplex PCR, and TCRdb holds only the in-frame ones, with some missing. Among about 34,000 clones listed, approximately 93% were seen once. Regarding the study as a whole: As only one tumor region underwent sequencing, heterogeneity remains possible. Paired adjacent lung recovered a median around 59 of the top 100 tumor clones.

Sequencing was performed on peripheral blood, taken before any cancer treatment. This sequence was found in a female donor of 60 years or more with stage I lung adenocarcinoma. The V call is TRBV9, the J call TRBJ1-2; D possibly corresponds to TRBD1 (5 bases). The CDR3 is CASSLIWEVPGESYGYTF. DNA of the CDR3: TGTGCCAGCAGCCTCATATGGGAGGTTCCGGGGGAGTCTTATGGCTACACCTTC.